This T cell receptor beta chain is from a study of T cell repertoires in cytomegalovirus infection. Study details: Public TCR beta signature analysis indicated the presence of both CMV infection and matching HLA type. Notes on the study in general: CMV carriers having the relevant HLA were flagged by cumulative public TCR beta family frequency. Ex vivo responses were dominated by HLA-C-restricted CMV-specific TCR beta clonotypes.

The germline V gene encodes CDR1 SGHVS and CDR2 FNYEAQ. V lost 1 base to trimming and J lost 2 bases; unmatched junction nucleotides: 7. The CDR3 extends over 16 amino acids. Turning to this clonotype: Its cognate antigen is unknown.

Via MiXCR, TCRdb re-called the reads, giving one row per CDR3 protein. Of nearly 650,000 distinct CDR3 sequences listed, approximately 24% were seen once; the top ten hold around 8%. The sequenced sample was CD8+ T cells from PBMCs. This chain connects TRBV7-6 to TRBJ2-7; 8 bases align to TRBD1. The sequence was collected from a human donor in good health (CMV status not recorded). Some clones in this sample may be carry-over from other donors' samples. The CDR3 loop reads CASSLDDRGVTYEQYF. The CDR3, as DNA: TGTGCCAGCAGCTTAGATGACAGGGGTGTGACCTACGAGCAGTACTTC.